This T cell receptor (beta chain) emerged from a study of radiation and T cells in renal cell carcinoma. Study-level findings and limits: Baseline intratumoral clonotype presence is unknown without pretreatment biopsies.

Clones were sequenced by immunoSEQ multiplex PCR, and TCRdb holds only the in-frame ones, with some missing. The sample records approximately 170,000 clones, roughly 90% being singletons. Remarks on this clone: The target antigen is unknown. The sample carries other DNA sequences with the same CDR3.

Time point given: blood 4 weeks post-SBRT, at nephrectomy. The treatment denotes: 15 Gy SBRT to primary tumor, nephrectomy 4 weeks later. This CDR3 comprises 12 residues. Germline assignment: CDR1 SNHLY and CDR2 FYNNEI. The ends were cut back, 6 bases at V and 3 bases at J, with 8 bases in the middle. The receptor comes from a woman in her forties or fifties with renal cell carcinoma. Sequenced here: blood, sampled from a patient whose treatment included radiotherapy and nephrectomy. This chain links TRBV2 with TRBJ1-1; the D is unclear. This CDR3 reads CASRLGDTEAFF. Here the CDR3 DNA reads TGTGCCAGCAGGCTTGGGGACACTGAAGCTTTCTTT. Full variable domain (remainder filled in from reference TRBV2 and TRBJ1-1): EPEVTQTPSHQVTQMGQEVILRCVPISNHLYFYWYRQILGQKVEFLVSFYNNEISEKSEIFDDQFSVERPDGSNFTLKIRSTKLEDSAMYFCASRLGDTEAFFGQGTRLTVV.